One T cell receptor beta chain is described in this entry. Per the study methods: Amplified reference gene primers provided the basis for estimating nucleated cell counts. Sequencing used immunoSEQ multiplex PCR; TCRdb keeps in-frame clones, though not all of them. That table furnishes V, J and clone size, whereas the DNA furnished D and trimming. The table has about 69,000 clones, roughly 73% seen once. The data derive from a study of blood T cell repertoires in COVID-19. Study information: The United States, Italy and Spain were the sources of the acute and convalescent COVID-19 samples. T cells, B-cell-depleted T cells, or PBMCs supplied cDNA or gDNA.

Germline loops: CDR1 SGHKS, CDR2 YYEKEE (reference sequence). CDR3 length: 13 amino acids. J was trimmed by 3 bases and V by 8 bases; bases with no gene match: 5. This chain uses TRBV5-5 with TRBJ1-5, with 7 bases fitting TRBD1. The TCR originated in a human donor in a cohort sampled during active COVID-19. The sequenced sample was peripheral blood. The CDR3 coding sequence is TGTGCCAGTACCGGGACAGTCAATCAGCCCCAGCATTTT. This sequence encodes CASTGTVNQPQHF.